What follows describes a single T cell receptor (beta chain). Its antigen is not yet known. No much larger clonotype is one base removed from it; base qualities were not supplied. The data were obtained in a study of T cell responses to AZD1222 COVID-19 vaccine (dated by TCRdb to 2020 to 2022). Looking at the study overall: Because spike-specific TCR depth and breadth did not differ between the two schedules, AZD1222 recipients who got a second dose at roughly 4 weeks were pooled with those who got a second dose at roughly 12 weeks. A total of more than 230 trial participants underwent TCR sequencing, of whom 200 to 220 had received two doses of AZD1222 and 26 had received two doses of the MenACWY control vaccine. Trial participants were enrolled into age subgroups of 18-55, 56-69 and 70-plus years, which contained 148, 28 and 57 TCR-sequenced participants, respectively.

The CDR3 runs 13 residues from the cysteine to the phenylalanine. Only the CDR3 part of the read is kept: 39 bases, read in frame from the first base. Trimming takes 5 bases from V and 2 bases from J, and the germline ends sit 9 bases apart. CDR1 and CDR2 were assigned from the germline V gene as SGHAT and FQNNGV. Here is what the overall study found, with its caveats: Vaccine-associated CD4 TCRs spanned the whole spike protein, with dominant responses in regions 160-218 and 743-854. Participants were mostly white British, with more females than males. The authors suggested clonal diversity may have been underestimated. After two AZD1222 doses, both the breadth and the depth of spike-specific TCRs were significantly higher than at day 0 and than in MenACWY recipients. No day 14 peak-response samples were available, so repertoires were characterized only after the peak T cell response. Conclusions about previously exposed vaccinees are limited because only five to seven AZD1222 recipients were SARS-CoV-2 seropositive at baseline. The 56-69-year group was small, and its depth increase did not reach significance, likely because of low power. Reportedly, almost half of the unique spike-specific TCRs recognized epitopes lying outside the regions that are mutated in the B.1.351 and B.1.1.7 variants.

The time point label corresponds to: baseline before first vaccination. Vaccinee samples were obtained from the UK trials COV001 and COV002, which included a single-blind randomized controlled phase 2/3 trial of AZD1222 (ChAdOx1 nCoV-19) in healthy adults. For TCRbeta chain sequencing, PBMC samples were collected from trial participants at day 0 and at day 28 after the second dose. The CDR3 regions of human TCRbeta chains were analyzed by immunosequencing. In the paper's pipeline: TCRs in the repertoires were matched against a reference library of SARS-CoV-2-specific TCRs that had been generated with the MIRA antigen-specificity platform. Breadth was defined as the fraction of unique TCRs that were SARS-CoV-2-associated. Depth was defined as the fraction of total T cells that were SARS-CoV-2-associated. Each spike-specific TCR was assigned to its reactive spike region and to a CD4 or CD8 class using the MIRA data. Log10-transformed breadth and depth values were compared by one-way ANOVA with Sidak's multiple comparisons tests. TCRdb retrieved this table from immuneACCESS and kept in-frame rearrangements only. Not all clones are present; in checked studies, unresolved V genes account for under half, and no reason is known for the remainder. The V and J calls and clone size are taken from that table; D and trimming were inferred from the DNA. Recorded for this sample are about 96,000 clones; about 89% of them occurred a single time. 1.5% to 2% of the sample belongs to the ten largest clones.

In this chain, TRBV11-2 is recombined with TRBJ2-5, with TRBD1 perhaps the D gene, on 5 matching bases. The sample in question was peripheral blood, obtained on day 0 of AZD1222 vaccination. The sequence derives from an adult in good health. The base sequence is TGTGCCAGCAGCCGAGACAGACAAGAGACCCAGTACTTC. Its coded protein is CASSRDRQETQYF.